This T cell receptor beta chain is drawn from a study of CD8+ T cells in alopecia areata. A note on this clone: The same CDR3 can be traced to other DNA sequences in this sample.

Trimming removed 0 bases from V and 5 bases from J, with 10 bases in between. The CDR3 is made up of 13 amino acids. Germline CDR1 and CDR2: GTSNPN and SVGIG (reference sequence). Investigators isolated RNA and reverse transcribed it into cDNA to act as the sequencing template. The protocol was immunoSEQ multiplex PCR, while the TCRdb copy is restricted to in-frame clones and leaves out a portion. The sample lists approximately 200,000 clones, around 60% occurring once. Stated treatment: oral pan-JAK inhibitor, 5-10 mg twice daily. The origin of this receptor is a human donor with alopecia areata. J is TRBJ2-5 and V is TRBV30, with D perhaps TRBD2 (5 bases). The material was CD4+ T cells sorted from blood, obtained at week 4, from a patient treated with tofacitinib. The CDR3: CAWSVRSGETQYF. The CDR3 bases are TGTGCCTGGAGTGTACGTTCGGGGGAGACCCAGTACTTC.